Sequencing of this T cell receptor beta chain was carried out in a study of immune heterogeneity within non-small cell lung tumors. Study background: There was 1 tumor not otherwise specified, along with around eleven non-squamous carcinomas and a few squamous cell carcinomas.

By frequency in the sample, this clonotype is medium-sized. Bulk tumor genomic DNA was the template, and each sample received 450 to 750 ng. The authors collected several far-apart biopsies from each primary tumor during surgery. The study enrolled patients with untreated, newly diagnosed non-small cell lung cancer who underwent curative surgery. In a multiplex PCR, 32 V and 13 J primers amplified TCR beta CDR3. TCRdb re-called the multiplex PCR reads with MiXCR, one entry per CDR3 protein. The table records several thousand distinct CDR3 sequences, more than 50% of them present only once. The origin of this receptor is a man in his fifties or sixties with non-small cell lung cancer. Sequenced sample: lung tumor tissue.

As DNA, the CDR3 is TGCAGCGCCCGCGGACAGGGGGATGAGCAGTTCTTC. Residues: CSARGQGDEQFF. The chain employs TRBV29-1 and TRBJ2-1, with 10 bases aligning to TRBD1. J was trimmed by 8 bases and V by 7 bases; bases with no gene match: 5. CDR1 and CDR2 from the germline V gene are SQVTM and ANQGSEA. CDR3 length: 12 amino acids.